A single sample is the source of the 9 T cell receptor beta chains below, sequenced in a study of T cell changes during pregnancy in multiple sclerosis. TCRdb keeps only in-frame clones here, not all; method: immunoSEQ multiplex PCR. The profile shows more than 20,000 clones, approximately 89% of them singletons. Specimen: CD4+ T cells from peripheral blood mononuclear cells, collected after pregnancy. The source is a female donor in good health, enrolled as a control in a pregnancy study.

The J gene is TRBJ2-3, the V gene TRBV30, with D tentatively TRBD1 (6 bases). V was shortened by 4 bases and J by 0 bases, with 20 bases between the two germline ends. In germline, CDR1 is GTSNPN, CDR2 SVGIG (reference sequence). The CDR3 length is 17 residues. The CDR3 is CAWIVSGGPSSTDTQYF. In nucleotides, the CDR3 is TGTGCCTGGATTGTCAGTGGGGGCCCCTCTAGCACAGATACGCAGTATTTT.

This clone appeared a single time. The chain uses TRBV14 and TRBJ1-2, with TRBD1 matching over 8 bases. The CDR3 consists of 15 residues. Germline CDR1 and CDR2: SGHDN and FVKESK. J lost 3 bases, V lost 0 bases, and 3 bases had no gene match. The CDR3 spells CASSQDWGQDYGYTF. The CDR3 bases are TGTGCCAGCAGCCAAGATTGGGGACAGGACTATGGCTACACCTTC.

The chain recombines TRBV2 with TRBJ2-5, with TRBD2 matching over 8 bases. Trimming took 4 bases from V and 9 from J; bases not matched to a gene: 7. The CDR3 totals 13 residues. Per the germline V gene, CDR1 is SNHLY and CDR2 is FYNNEI. The CDR3 protein is CASSGTSGGAQYF. In DNA, the CDR3 is TGTGCCAGCAGTGGAACTAGCGGCGGGGCCCAGTACTTC.

The chain has TRBV28 and TRBJ2-4; 7 bases map to TRBD1. Germline values: CDR1 MDHEN, CDR2 SYDVKM. V shed 3 bases, J shed 6 bases, and the junction held 8 bases outside the gene matches. CDR3 length: 15 amino acids. The CDR3 sequence is CASSFPDRSRNIQYF. CDR3 sequence (DNA): TGTGCCAGCAGTTTCCCGGACAGGTCCCGAAACATTCAGTACTTC.

CDR3 bases: TGTGCCAGCAGCTTTGGAGGGGCTCTAGATCGTAGCAATCAGCCCCAGCATTTT. As protein: CASSFGGALDRSNQPQHF. This chain connects TRBV11-3 to TRBJ1-5; tentative D call: TRBD1 (5 bases). Looked up from germline, CDR1 is SGHNT and CDR2 is YENEEA. The CDR3 has 18 amino acids. V lost 3 bases to trimming and J lost 0 bases, with 18 bases between them. Using reference TRBV11-3 and TRBJ1-5 for the parts outside the CDR3, the full variable domain is EAGVVQSPRYKIIEKKQPVAFWCNPISGHNTLYWYLQNLGQGPELLIRYENEEAVDDSQLPKDRFSAERLKGVDSTLKIQPAELGDSAVYLCASSFGGALDRSNQPQHFGDGTRLSIL.

A word on this clone: The germline gene is not matched at one end of the junction; a read error may be the cause. This sequence joins TRBV6-1 and TRBJ1-2; possibly TRBD1 for D (6 bases). Germline V gene sequence: CDR1 MNHNS, CDR2 SASEGT. The CDR3 extends over 11 amino acids. This CDR3 reads CSQGKNYGYTF. As DNA, the CDR3 is TGCTCACAGGGTAAAAACTATGGCTACACCTTC.

The chain uses TRBV18 and TRBJ2-2; 7 bases map to TRBD1. V was clipped by 3 bases and J by 5 bases; unmatched bases: 6. The CDR3 sequence is 15 residues long. CDR1 KGHSH and CDR2 LQKENI come from the germline V gene. The CDR3 DNA sequence: TGTGCCAGCTCACCCCGGGACAGCGTAACCGGGGAGCTGTTTTTT. Protein: CASSPRDSVTGELFF.

The CDR3 reads CASSSTEVYNEQFF. In DNA form, the CDR3 reads TGCGCCAGCAGCTCGACAGAGGTTTACAATGAGCAGTTCTTC. The V gene is TRBV5-1, the J gene TRBJ2-1, with a possible D match to TRBD1 (5 bases). V dropped 3 bases and J dropped 4 bases, with 11 bases sitting between them. CDR3 length: 14 amino acids. Germline loops: CDR1 SGHRS, CDR2 YFSETQ.

This clone occurred once. The J gene is TRBJ2-1, the V gene TRBV19; 9 nucleotides line up with TRBD2. After removal of 5 bases from V and 8 bases from J, the junction contained 10 bases not matched to a gene. The CDR3 has 15 residues. In germline, CDR1 is LNHDA, CDR2 SQIVND (reference sequence). The CDR3 reads CASSPRLAVGDEQFF. In DNA, the CDR3 is TGTGCCAGTAGTCCTCGACTAGCGGTGGGGGATGAGCAGTTCTTC.